This is a list of T cell receptor beta chains from one sample in a study of T cell repertoires in cytomegalovirus infection. TCRdb re-derived calls from the reads in MiXCR, one entry per CDR3 protein. Found here are approximately 150,000 distinct CDR3 sequences, about 6.5% of them singletons; the top ten hold roughly 17%. The source material was PBMCs. All receptors derive from a human donor in good health (CMV status not recorded). Some clones in this sample may be carry-over from other donors' samples. The CDR3 runs from the conserved cysteine through the conserved F or W. Each record gives: CDR3 DNA, CDR3 protein, J gene, D gene, V gene, clone size. A D gene is named only where the DNA matches it firmly. The size field is filled for only some rows; it gives once, few, many or a size class.

CDR3nt: TGCAGTGCCGAGACAGGGGCCAACACTGAAGCTTTCTTT; CDR3aa: CSAETGANTEAFF; j_gene: TRBJ1-1; d_gene: TRBD1; v_gene: TRBV20-1; abundance: many
CDR3nt: TGCAGCGTTAACCAGGCCCCCGAGATCTATGGCTACACCTTC; CDR3aa: CSVNQAPEIYGYTF; j_gene: TRBJ1-2; d_gene: NA; v_gene: TRBV29-1; abundance: many
CDR3nt: TGTGCCATCAGTGAGTCCAGGGGCGGGGGCTCCTACGAGCAGTACTTC; CDR3aa: CAISESRGGGSYEQYF; j_gene: TRBJ2-7; d_gene: NA; v_gene: TRBV10-3; abundance: NA
CDR3nt: TGTGCCAGCAGTGAAGTAAGGACAGGGCCCTCCGGCTACACCTTC; CDR3aa: CASSEVRTGPSGYTF; j_gene: TRBJ1-2; d_gene: TRBD1; v_gene: TRBV2; abundance: many
CDR3nt: TGTGCCAGCAAGGAATCTGGAAACACCATATATTTT; CDR3aa: CASKESGNTIYF; j_gene: TRBJ1-3; d_gene: NA; v_gene: TRBV28; abundance: many
CDR3nt: TGTGCCAGCACTACGGAGGACGCGGCTAATGAAAAACTGTTTTTT; CDR3aa: CASTTEDAANEKLFF; j_gene: TRBJ1-4; d_gene: NA; v_gene: TRBV7-9; abundance: few
CDR3nt: TGTGCCAGCAGTCCCCAGGGACGGAGGTACCAAGAGACCCAGTACTTC; CDR3aa: CASSPQGRRYQETQYF; j_gene: TRBJ2-5; d_gene: NA; v_gene: TRBV28; abundance: many
CDR3nt: TGTGCCAGCAGCAGACGGGACAGGGGCTCCTACAATGAGCAGTTCTTC; CDR3aa: CASSRRDRGSYNEQFF; j_gene: TRBJ2-1; d_gene: TRBD1; v_gene: TRBV7-8; abundance: many
CDR3nt: TGCAGTGCTGCCGGGACTAGCTTCTTCTCTGGGGCCAACGTCCTGACTTTC; CDR3aa: CSAAGTSFFSGANVLTF; j_gene: TRBJ2-6; d_gene: TRBD2; v_gene: TRBV20-1; abundance: many
CDR3nt: TGTGCCAGCAGCTTAGAAGGGGATGGCTCCTACGAGCAGTACTTC; CDR3aa: CASSLEGDGSYEQYF; j_gene: TRBJ2-7; d_gene: NA; v_gene: TRBV13; abundance: NA
CDR3nt: TGTGCCAGCAGCTTCCCCAGGCAGGGACTCCAGAACACCGGGGAGCTGTTTTTT; CDR3aa: CASSFPRQGLQNTGELFF; j_gene: TRBJ2-2; d_gene: NA; v_gene: TRBV7-2; abundance: many
CDR3nt: TGTGCCAGCAGCCTAGTACAGGGGTTCTACAATGAGCAGTTCTTC; CDR3aa: CASSLVQGFYNEQFF; j_gene: TRBJ2-1; d_gene: TRBD1; v_gene: TRBV7-2; abundance: many
CDR3nt: TGTGCCATCAGTGAGAACCAGGGGCCAACGAACACCGGGGAGCTGTTTTTT; CDR3aa: CAISENQGPTNTGELFF; j_gene: TRBJ2-2; d_gene: NA; v_gene: TRBV10-3; abundance: many
CDR3nt: TGTGCCAGCAGTTCTACAATGGCCAGGGGTGTGAACACTGAAGCTTTCTTT; CDR3aa: CASSSTMARGVNTEAFF; j_gene: TRBJ1-1; d_gene: NA; v_gene: TRBV27; abundance: few
CDR3nt: TGCGCCAGCAGCTCCGGACCGAACACTGAAGCTTTCTTT; CDR3aa: CASSSGPNTEAFF; j_gene: TRBJ1-1; d_gene: NA; v_gene: TRBV5-1; abundance: many
CDR3nt: TGTGCCACCAGCACAGGGGCCTACAATGAGCAGTTCTTC; CDR3aa: CATSTGAYNEQFF; j_gene: TRBJ2-1; d_gene: NA; v_gene: TRBV15; abundance: once
CDR3nt: TGTGCCAGCAGCTTTCCTGGGACGGGCACTGAAGCTTTCTTT; CDR3aa: CASSFPGTGTEAFF; j_gene: TRBJ1-1; d_gene: NA; v_gene: TRBV11-1; abundance: many
CDR3nt: TGTGCCAGCAGGGGCCAAGCGGGGGGCCCGGGAAATGAGCAGTTCTTC; CDR3aa: CASRGQAGGPGNEQFF; j_gene: TRBJ2-1; d_gene: TRBD2; v_gene: TRBV28; abundance: many
CDR3nt: TGCAGTGCTAGTGGCGGGGCGGGATCACAAGAGACCCAGTACTTC; CDR3aa: CSASGGAGSQETQYF; j_gene: TRBJ2-5; d_gene: NA; v_gene: TRBV20-1; abundance: many
CDR3nt: TGTGCCAGCAGCCCGTTAGCGGGGGGTCGAGATGAGCAGTTCTTC; CDR3aa: CASSPLAGGRDEQFF; j_gene: TRBJ2-1; d_gene: TRBD2; v_gene: TRBV5-5; abundance: many
CDR3nt: TGTGCCAGCAGGATAGCGGGGGAAGAGACCCAGTACTTC; CDR3aa: CASRIAGEETQYF; j_gene: TRBJ2-5; d_gene: TRBD2; v_gene: TRBV28; abundance: many
CDR3nt: TGCAGCGCAGAAGGTATGAACACTGAAGCTTTCTTT; CDR3aa: CSAEGMNTEAFF; j_gene: TRBJ1-1; d_gene: NA; v_gene: TRBV29-1; abundance: few
CDR3nt: TGTGCCAGCAGCTTAGCGGGCGGGACCGCCATCATGGAGACCCAGTACTTC; CDR3aa: CASSLAGGTAIMETQYF; j_gene: TRBJ2-5; d_gene: NA; v_gene: TRBV7-2; abundance: NA
CDR3nt: TGTGCCAGCAGCTTGGGGCGGGGGCTTTACGAGCAGTACTTC; CDR3aa: CASSLGRGLYEQYF; j_gene: TRBJ2-7; d_gene: NA; v_gene: TRBV7-2; abundance: few
CDR3nt: TGTGCCAGCAGTAGGTGGACCGGACAGGGCTGGTACGAGCAGTACTTC; CDR3aa: CASSRWTGQGWYEQYF; j_gene: TRBJ2-7; d_gene: TRBD1; v_gene: TRBV28; abundance: many
CDR3nt: TGTGCCAGTAGTATAGGAGGGGGCTTCACAGATACGCAGTATTTT; CDR3aa: CASSIGGGFTDTQYF; j_gene: TRBJ2-3; d_gene: TRBD1; v_gene: TRBV19; abundance: NA
CDR3nt: TGTGCCAGCAGCCCTGGGACTTGGGCTAACTATGGCTACACCTTC; CDR3aa: CASSPGTWANYGYTF; j_gene: TRBJ1-2; d_gene: NA; v_gene: TRBV7-2; abundance: many
CDR3nt: TGTGCCAGCAGTTTTGGTTTGAGGTCATTAGATACGCAGTATTTT; CDR3aa: CASSFGLRSLDTQYF; j_gene: TRBJ2-3; d_gene: NA; v_gene: TRBV12-3/TRBV12-4; abundance: many
CDR3nt: TGTGCCAGCCGAAGGTCCTACGAGCAGTACTTC; CDR3aa: CASRRSYEQYF; j_gene: TRBJ2-7; d_gene: NA; v_gene: TRBV28; abundance: many
CDR3nt: TGTGCCAGCAGTTTCCAGGAACATCAGCCCCAGCATTTT; CDR3aa: CASSFQEHQPQHF; j_gene: TRBJ1-5; d_gene: NA; v_gene: TRBV12-3/TRBV12-4; abundance: many
CDR3nt: TGTGCCAGCAGTTCCACCGCCGGGACAGGGTGGGAAAAACTGTTTTTT; CDR3aa: CASSSTAGTGWEKLFF; j_gene: TRBJ1-4; d_gene: TRBD1; v_gene: TRBV28; abundance: many
CDR3nt: TGTGCCAGCAGTTCAGCACAGAGTAATTCACCCCTCCACTTT; CDR3aa: CASSSAQSNSPLHF; j_gene: TRBJ1-6; d_gene: NA; v_gene: TRBV11-2; abundance: many
CDR3nt: TGTGCCAGCAGTGAAGAACCATATGGCTACACCTTC; CDR3aa: CASSEEPYGYTF; j_gene: TRBJ1-2; d_gene: NA; v_gene: TRBV2; abundance: few
CDR3nt: TGTGCCAGCAGCTTAGCGCGAAGGGGACCCCTCTATGGCTACACCTTC; CDR3aa: CASSLARRGPLYGYTF; j_gene: TRBJ1-2; d_gene: NA; v_gene: TRBV7-2; abundance: many
CDR3nt: TGTGCCACCGGCAATAGCAACAGCAATGAGCAGTTCTTC; CDR3aa: CATGNSNSNEQFF; j_gene: TRBJ2-1; d_gene: NA; v_gene: TRBV24-1; abundance: NA
CDR3nt: TGTGCCAGCAGCTTCTTAGCGGGGAGCACAGATACGCAGTATTTT; CDR3aa: CASSFLAGSTDTQYF; j_gene: TRBJ2-3; d_gene: TRBD2; v_gene: TRBV7-2; abundance: many
CDR3nt: TGTGCCAGCAGTCCCCCCACAGGGGGTTTCGCAGATACGCAGTATTTT; CDR3aa: CASSPPTGGFADTQYF; j_gene: TRBJ2-3; d_gene: TRBD1; v_gene: TRBV12-3/TRBV12-4; abundance: many
CDR3nt: TGTGCCAGCTCTCCCAACCGGGACGGTACTAACTATGGCTACACCTTC; CDR3aa: CASSPNRDGTNYGYTF; j_gene: TRBJ1-2; d_gene: NA; v_gene: TRBV18; abundance: few
CDR3nt: TGTGCCAGCAGCTTAGGCAGTGCCAGGACACAAGAGACCCAGTACTTC; CDR3aa: CASSLGSARTQETQYF; j_gene: TRBJ2-5; d_gene: NA; v_gene: TRBV7-8; abundance: many
CDR3nt: TGTGCCAGTAGACAACAGGGGGCATCTGGTCAGCCCCAGCATTTT; CDR3aa: CASRQQGASGQPQHF; j_gene: TRBJ1-5; d_gene: TRBD1; v_gene: TRBV19; abundance: few
CDR3nt: TGTGCCAGCAGTTACCCCCAGGGGGACACAGATACGCAGTATTTT; CDR3aa: CASSYPQGDTDTQYF; j_gene: TRBJ2-3; d_gene: TRBD1; v_gene: TRBV6-6; abundance: many
CDR3nt: TGTGCCAGCAGTTGGACTAGCGGGGGAGGTTACAATGAGCAGTTCTTC; CDR3aa: CASSWTSGGGYNEQFF; j_gene: TRBJ2-1; d_gene: TRBD2; v_gene: TRBV6-2/TRBV6-3; abundance: many
CDR3nt: TGTGCCAGCAGCTTCAGCGAGTCGGGTGGGGCTAACTATGGCTACACCTTC; CDR3aa: CASSFSESGGANYGYTF; j_gene: TRBJ1-2; d_gene: NA; v_gene: TRBV7-2; abundance: many
CDR3nt: TGCGCCACCAAAGAGGACTATGGCTACACCTTC; CDR3aa: CATKEDYGYTF; j_gene: TRBJ1-2; d_gene: NA; v_gene: TRBV5-1; abundance: few
CDR3nt: TGTGCCAGCTCGACTAGTGCAGCAGATACGCAGTATTTT; CDR3aa: CASSTSAADTQYF; j_gene: TRBJ2-3; d_gene: NA; v_gene: TRBV2; abundance: NA
CDR3nt: TGCAGCGCCAAAGGCCCAGGGGATTACACTGAAGCTTTCTTT; CDR3aa: CSAKGPGDYTEAFF; j_gene: TRBJ1-1; d_gene: NA; v_gene: TRBV29-1; abundance: NA
CDR3nt: TGCAGCGTTGATTCTGACAGGGGAGATACGCAGTATTTT; CDR3aa: CSVDSDRGDTQYF; j_gene: TRBJ2-3; d_gene: TRBD1; v_gene: TRBV29-1; abundance: many
CDR3nt: TGTGCCAGCAGCCCCCGGGGACTAGCGGGACACCAAGAGACCCAGTACTTC; CDR3aa: CASSPRGLAGHQETQYF; j_gene: TRBJ2-5; d_gene: TRBD2; v_gene: TRBV7-2; abundance: many
CDR3nt: TGTGCCAGCAGTCTTAGCGGGTTCCAAGAGACCCAGTACTTC; CDR3aa: CASSLSGFQETQYF; j_gene: TRBJ2-5; d_gene: TRBD2; v_gene: TRBV6-5; abundance: many
CDR3nt: TGTGCCTCCCACACAGATACGCAGTATTTT; CDR3aa: CASHTDTQYF; j_gene: TRBJ2-3; d_gene: NA; v_gene: TRBV7-9; abundance: many
CDR3nt: TGTGCCAGCAGCTTATTGGAGGCATCGAACACCGGGGAGCTGTTTTTT; CDR3aa: CASSLLEASNTGELFF; j_gene: TRBJ2-2; d_gene: NA; v_gene: TRBV11-2; abundance: many
CDR3nt: TGTGCCAGCAGGGGCGAGCTACCCTACGAGCAGTACTTC; CDR3aa: CASRGELPYEQYF; j_gene: TRBJ2-7; d_gene: NA; v_gene: TRBV28; abundance: few
CDR3nt: TGCAGCGTTGAGGGGCAGGCGAAAGGGGACCAAGAGACCCAGTACTTC; CDR3aa: CSVEGQAKGDQETQYF; j_gene: TRBJ2-5; d_gene: NA; v_gene: TRBV29-1; abundance: few
CDR3nt: TGCGCCAGCAGCCGCTCCTACAATGAGCAGTTCTTC; CDR3aa: CASSRSYNEQFF; j_gene: TRBJ2-1; d_gene: NA; v_gene: TRBV5-1; abundance: many
CDR3nt: TGTGCCAGCAGTTCCGGACGGAACAATCAGCCCCAGCATTTT; CDR3aa: CASSSGRNNQPQHF; j_gene: TRBJ1-5; d_gene: NA; v_gene: TRBV12-3/TRBV12-4; abundance: many
CDR3nt: TGCAGTGCCCTCGGGACAGACCAAGAGACCCAGTACTTC; CDR3aa: CSALGTDQETQYF; j_gene: TRBJ2-5; d_gene: TRBD1; v_gene: TRBV20-1; abundance: few
CDR3nt: TGTGCCAGCACAGACCCGGGGGGGCCGCGAACCGGGGAGCTGTTTTTT; CDR3aa: CASTDPGGPRTGELFF; j_gene: TRBJ2-2; d_gene: TRBD2; v_gene: TRBV7-2; abundance: many
CDR3nt: TGTGCCAGCAGCTTAGGGCCCGGGGACACTGAAGCTTTCTTT; CDR3aa: CASSLGPGDTEAFF; j_gene: TRBJ1-1; d_gene: NA; v_gene: TRBV7-8; abundance: many
CDR3nt: TGTGCCAGCAGCTTAACCAGTGGAGATACGCAGTATTTT; CDR3aa: CASSLTSGDTQYF; j_gene: TRBJ2-3; d_gene: NA; v_gene: TRBV7-3; abundance: many
CDR3nt: TGTGCCAGCAGCGTAGGGTCCGGGACAGGGGCCACTGAAGCTTTCTTT; CDR3aa: CASSVGSGTGATEAFF; j_gene: TRBJ1-1; d_gene: TRBD1; v_gene: TRBV9; abundance: many